This entry describes one TCR beta chain. Through MiXCR, TCRdb re-clonotyped the PCR reads. The data hold about 25,000 clones, with more than 20% observed a single time. This sample is part of a study of metastatic and nonmetastatic thyroid tumors. Until they underwent thyroid surgery, no patient had received any treatment. The germline CDR1 and CDR2 sequences are MDHEN and SYDVKM. This CDR3 region has 15 residues. V usage is TRBV28 and J usage is TRBJ2-7, with D tentatively TRBD1 or TRBD2 (5 bases each). This TCR derives from a female donor with papillary thyroid cancer or a benign thyroid nodule (not recorded which). Some clones in this sample may be carry-over from other donors' samples. The sequenced sample consisted of blood. The CDR3 loop reads CHSSLGDLENYEQYF. The CDR3 DNA reads as TGTCACAGCAGTTTAGGGGACCTAGAAAACTACGAGCAGTACTTC.